This TCR beta chain was retrieved from a study of shared clonotypes between healthy human individuals. The V and J ends lost 5 bases and 2 bases, in that order; junction bases with no gene match: 7. CDR3 length: 16 amino acids. Germline CDR1 and CDR2: LNHDA and SQIVND (reference sequence). In regard to this clone: Its antigen is undetermined.

Per the study methods: Junction-only sequences without quality scores came from ImmunoSEQ, so filtering differed. This table comes from immunoSEQ multiplex PCR, and its TCRdb copy is limited to in-frame clones, with some not included. The DNA was the basis for D and trimming; V, J and clone size are from that table. Among about 1.5 million clones listed, roughly 96% were seen once. Study-wide results and caveats: Shared clonotypes: 4.5% to 5% naive CD4, around 3.5% naive CD8, less than 2.5% memory CD4, about 0.41% memory CD8.

Donors were Caucasian adults residing in Nashville, Tennessee, USA. A CD45RA+ naive subset and a CD45RA-negative memory subset were split from CD4+ cells. Material for sequencing was naive CD4+ T cells sorted from blood. The subset is: CD45RA+ positively selected. The chain links TRBV19 to TRBJ2-7; 12 positions match TRBD2. The sequence was collected from a man aged 25 to 40 in good health. CDR3: CASSDQRTSGAYEQYF. The CDR3 nucleotides are TGTGCCAGTAGTGACCAGAGGACTAGCGGGGCCTACGAGCAGTACTTC. Together with reference TRBV19 and TRBJ2-7, the CDR3 gives the full variable domain: DGGITQSPKYLFRKEGQNVTLSCEQNLNHDAMYWYRQDPGQGLRLIYYSQIVNDFQKGDIAEGYSVSREKKESFPLTVTSAQKNPTAFYLCASSDQRTSGAYEQYFGPGTRLTVT.